These 16 T cell receptor beta chains originate from one sample sequenced in a study of T cell responses to AZD1222 COVID-19 vaccine. Using immunoSEQ multiplex PCR, the repertoire was profiled, and TCRdb retains in-frame clones only, with some absent. Found here are some 140,000 clones, about 86% of them singletons; the top ten hold 5.5% to 6%. The input for sequencing was peripheral blood, taken on day 0 of MenACWY control vaccination. The source is an adult in good health.

This chain links TRBV6-5 with TRBJ1-2; 10 bases line up with TRBD1. V shed 8 bases, J shed 8 bases, and the junction held 8 bases outside the gene matches. The germline gives CDR1 MNHEY, CDR2 SVGAGI. The CDR3 extends over 13 amino acids. The CDR3 bases are TGTGCCAGCGGGGACAGGGGACCTAGCGGCTACACCTTC. It is translated as CASGDRGPSGYTF.

Worth noting for this clone: This sample also contains other DNA sequences that code for the same CDR3. V usage is TRBV6-5 and J usage is TRBJ1-2; 9 bases align to TRBD1. Germline V CDR1 and CDR2: MNHEY, SVGAGI. The CDR3 sequence is 15 residues long. J lost 1 base, V lost 8 bases, and 8 bases had no gene match. The CDR3 nucleotides are TGTGCCAGCGGGGAGGGGACAGGGAATAACTATGGCTACACCTTC. Translating it yields CASGEGTGNNYGYTF.

J is TRBJ1-1 and V is TRBV2, with D tentatively TRBD1 (6 bases). Deletions cut 7 bases from V and 8 bases from J, with 14 bases between. Germline V gene sequence: CDR1 SNHLY, CDR2 FYNNEI. The CDR3 spans 12 residues. As DNA, the CDR3 is TGTGCCAGCATGAGTTTGGGGGGCGAAGCTTTCTTT. It translates to CASMSLGGEAFF. Drawing the rest from reference TRBV2 and TRBJ1-1, the complete variable domain is EPEVTQTPSHQVTQMGQEVILRCVPISNHLYFYWYRQILGQKVEFLVSFYNNEISEKSEIFDDQFSVERPDGSNFTLKIRSTKLEDSAMYFCASMSLGGEAFFGQGTRLTVV.

This clone appeared once. The rearrangement links TRBV9 to TRBJ2-7, with D tentatively TRBD2 (5 bases). Looked up from germline, CDR1 is SGDLS and CDR2 is YYNGEE. V lost 0 bases and J lost 3, with 10 bases in between. This CDR3 has 14 residues. DNA for the CDR3: TGTGCCAGCAGCGTAGGCCTAGCTAGCTACGAGCAGTACTTC. Protein: CASSVGLASYEQYF.

This clone was observed a handful of times. The rearrangement joins TRBV24-1 to TRBJ1-1; no firm D call. CDR3 length equals 13 residues. The germline V gene has CDR1 KGHDR and CDR2 SFDVKD. Trimming shortened V by 9 bases and J by 0 bases, and 10 bases separated the two germline ends. The CDR3 sequence is CATQRDLNTEAFF. The CDR3 nucleotides read TGTGCCACCCAACGGGATTTGAACACTGAAGCTTTCTTT.

The table lists this clone with a few counts. This chain joins TRBV19 and TRBJ1-1; no definite D call. Germline V gene data show CDR1 as LNHDA and CDR2 as SQIVND (reference sequence). There are 12 residues in the CDR3. V lost 7 bases and J lost 6, with 12 bases in between. CDR3 bases: TGTGCCAGTACGCGAAGGGTTTCTGAAGCTTTCTTT. It codes for CASTRRVSEAFF.

The chain links TRBV24-1 to TRBJ1-1; D unclear. The germline V gene has CDR1 KGHDR and CDR2 SFDVKD. This CDR3 spans 13 amino acids. V lost 4 bases, J lost 11 bases, and 16 bases lay in between. CDR3 residues: CATSDVGMYGAFF. The CDR3 DNA reads TGTGCCACCAGTGACGTGGGGATGTACGGGGCTTTCTTT.

CDR3 sequence (DNA): TGTGCCAGCAGCTTAACCGGGGAGGAGCAGTTCTTC. Translated: CASSLTGEEQFF. J is TRBJ2-1 and V is TRBV7-2; possibly TRBD2 for D (5 bases). V was pared by 2 bases and J by 10 bases, with 9 bases between. The CDR3 consists of 12 residues. Germline CDR1 and CDR2: SGHTA and FQGNSA. The full variable domain, in which reference TRBV7-2 and TRBJ2-1 provide the parts outside the CDR3, is GAGVSQSPSNKVTEKGKDVELRCDPISGHTALYWYRQSLGQGLEFLIYFQGNSAPDKSGLPSDRFSAERTGGSVSTLTIQRTQQEDSAVYLCASSLTGEEQFFGPGTRLTVL.

The chain links TRBV5-1 to TRBJ1-1; D call uncertain. Germline assignment: CDR1 SGHRS and CDR2 YFSETQ. The ends were cut back, 0 bases at V and 1 base at J, with 7 bases in the middle. The CDR3 sequence is 14 residues long. This CDR3 is CASSLVVSNTEAFF. DNA for the CDR3: TGCGCCAGCAGCTTGGTAGTGTCGAACACTGAAGCTTTCTTT.

The sample holds one count of this clone. This chain links TRBV27 with TRBJ1-5; D gene uncertain. Trimming took 0 bases from V and 4 from J, leaving 7 bases between them. The CDR3 is 14 residues long. Germline CDR1 MNHEY, CDR2 SMNVEV (reference sequence). The CDR3 bases are TGTGCCAGCAGTTTATCCGTCAGAAATCAGCCCCAGCATTTT. This gives the protein CASSLSVRNQPQHF.

The chain couples TRBV18 to TRBJ1-4; no clear D. The CDR3 is made up of 14 amino acids. CDR1 is KGHSH, CDR2 LQKENI, per germline. Trimming left V 3 bases short and J 0 bases short, with 5 bases between. CDR3 DNA: TGTGCCAGCTCACCCCGGGCAACTAATGAAAAACTGTTTTTT. Translated: CASSPRATNEKLFF.

This chain links TRBV5-8 with TRBJ2-1; possibly TRBD1 for D (6 bases). This CDR3 comprises 15 residues. V lost 2 bases, J lost 5 bases, and 14 bases lay in between. Germline CDR1 is SGHTS and CDR2 is YDEGEE. The CDR3 sequence: CASSFATGYNNEQFF. DNA for the CDR3: TGTGCCAGCAGCTTCGCAACAGGGTATAACAATGAGCAGTTCTTC.

This sequence joins TRBV24-1 and TRBJ2-3; the match to TRBD1 covers 7 bases. CDR3 length: 14 residues. From germline, CDR1 is KGHDR and CDR2 SFDVKD. The V segment lost 3 bases and the J segment 6 bases; nucleotides outside the gene matches: 5. CDR3 protein: CATSDPQGLDTQYF. For the CDR3, the DNA is TGTGCCACCAGTGATCCACAGGGGTTGGATACGCAGTATTTT.

This sequence joins TRBV12-3 or TRBV12-4 and TRBJ2-1; tentative D call: TRBD1 (5 bases). V lost 7 bases and J lost 4, with 11 bases in between. The CDR3 is 13 residues long. Written as DNA, the CDR3 is TGTGCCAGCACCTCAACAGGTTACAATGAGCAGTTCTTC. Translating it yields CASTSTGYNEQFF.

The chain carries TRBV7-2 and TRBJ1-6; weak D call: TRBD1 (5 bases). Per germline, CDR1 SGHTA and CDR2 FQGNSA. Trimming pared 4 bases from V and 8 bases from J, leaving 15 bases between. The CDR3 extends over 15 amino acids. In nucleotides, the CDR3 is TGTGCCAGCAGCTCCCAGCCGGGCAGGGATTCACCCCTCCACTTT. This gives the protein CASSSQPGRDSPLHF.

The rearrangement joins TRBV19 to TRBJ1-5; maybe TRBD1 (5 bases). The germline V gene encodes CDR1 LNHDA and CDR2 SQIVND (reference sequence). V dropped 4 bases and J dropped 3 bases, with 13 bases sitting between them. CDR3 length: 15 residues. The CDR3 DNA sequence: TGTGCCAGTAGTACTGATTTTGGGACCAATCAGCCCCAGCATTTT. Its translation: CASSTDFGTNQPQHF. Complete variable domain (other parts from reference TRBV19 and TRBJ1-5): DGGITQSPKYLFRKEGQNVTLSCEQNLNHDAMYWYRQDPGQGLRLIYYSQIVNDFQKGDIAEGYSVSREKKESFPLTVTSAQKNPTAFYLCASSTDFGTNQPQHFGDGTRLSIL.